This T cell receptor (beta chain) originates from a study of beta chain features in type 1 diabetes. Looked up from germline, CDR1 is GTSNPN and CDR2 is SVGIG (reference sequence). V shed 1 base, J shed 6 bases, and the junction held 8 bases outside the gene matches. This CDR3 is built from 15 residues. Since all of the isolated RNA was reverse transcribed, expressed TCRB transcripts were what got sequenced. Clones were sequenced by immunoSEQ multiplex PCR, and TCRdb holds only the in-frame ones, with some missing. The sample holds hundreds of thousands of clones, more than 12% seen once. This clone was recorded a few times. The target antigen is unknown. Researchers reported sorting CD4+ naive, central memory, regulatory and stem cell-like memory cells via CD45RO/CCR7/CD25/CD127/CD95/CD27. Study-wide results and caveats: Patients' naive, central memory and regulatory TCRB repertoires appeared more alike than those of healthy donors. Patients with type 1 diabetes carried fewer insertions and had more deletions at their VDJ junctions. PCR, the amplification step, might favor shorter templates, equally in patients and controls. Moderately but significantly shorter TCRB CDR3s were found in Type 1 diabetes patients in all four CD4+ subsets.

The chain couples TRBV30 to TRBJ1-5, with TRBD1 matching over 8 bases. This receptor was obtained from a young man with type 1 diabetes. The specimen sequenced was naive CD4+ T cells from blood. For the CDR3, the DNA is TGTGCCTGGAGTGGACTACAGGGGGTAGGTCAGCCCCAGCATTTT. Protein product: CAWSGLQGVGQPQHF.